The clone carrying this T cell receptor (beta chain) was seen a few times. Exclusion criteria comprised uncontrolled infection, other autoimmune disease, pregnancy or lactation. This CDR3 region has 15 residues. Trimming removed 0 bases from V and 0 bases from J, with 6 bases in between. Germline loops: CDR1 LGHNA, CDR2 YNFKEQ. Regions amplified from RNA transcripts were the TCR beta CDR3 regions. The TCR CDR3 first-round RT-PCR relied on the HTBI primer set. Via MiXCR, TCRdb re-called the multiplex PCR reads, giving one row per CDR3 protein. This sample has roughly 290,000 distinct CDR3 sequences; around 15% occur once, and the top ten carry 55% to 60%. This entry comes from a study of T cells in Graves' hyperthyroidism and ophthalmopathy.

This receptor was taken from a woman in her sixties or seventies with Graves' ophthalmopathy. The sequencing sample was made of blood. The chain joins TRBV4-2 to TRBJ1-3, with D unclear. The CDR3: CASSQDIISGNTIYF. The CDR3 bases are TGTGCCAGCAGCCAAGATATTATCTCTGGAAACACCATATATTTT.